A single sample is the source of the 18 T cell receptor beta chains below, sequenced in a study of chemoradiotherapy in HPV16-positive cancers. Method: immunoSEQ multiplex PCR; TCRdb's copy keeps in-frame clones and lacks some. In the table there are around 11,000 clones, less than 80% of which are singletons. The sample here was taken from a patient who underwent chemoradiotherapy. Source of these receptors: a human donor with HPV-associated anogenital cancer.

The J gene is TRBJ2-5, the V gene TRBV11-2; D perhaps matches TRBD1 (5 bases). Trimming took 5 bases from V and 5 from J, leaving 12 bases between them. The CDR3 has 13 amino acids. CDR1 is SGHAT and CDR2 is FQNNGV in the germline V gene. The CDR3 DNA reads TGTGCCAGCAGCCCAGGGATGTTCGAGACCCAGTACTTC. This translates into CASSPGMFETQYF.

V gene TRBV19 combines with J gene TRBJ2-6; 10 bases line up with TRBD2. Unmatched junction bases numbered 6, after V lost 7 bases and J lost 0 bases. The CDR3 has 17 amino acids. CDR1 and CDR2 (germline): LNHDA, SQIVND (reference sequence). Here the CDR3 reads CASNPGLAPSGANVLTF. CDR3 sequence (DNA): TGTGCCAGTAACCCGGGACTAGCGCCCTCTGGGGCCAACGTCCTGACTTTC.

The V and J genes are TRBV28 and TRBJ1-2; D not certain. The CDR3 has 14 amino acids. Germline CDR1 and CDR2: MDHEN and SYDVKM. V was shortened by 3 bases and J by 2 bases, with 10 bases between the two germline ends. The chain's CDR3 is CASSFGIGNYGYTF. CDR3 coding DNA: TGTGCCAGCAGTTTCGGGATAGGGAACTATGGCTACACCTTC.

The genes are TRBV5-1 and TRBJ2-1; weak D call: TRBD1 (6 bases). The CDR3 runs 11 residues. Trimming took off 4 bases at V and 12 bases at J, with 11 bases between the two ends. CDR1 and CDR2 (germline): SGHRS, YFSETQ. CDR3 in DNA: TGCGCCAGCAGCCTAGGGGGTGTGCAGTTCTTC. Translating it yields CASSLGGVQFF.

The rearrangement joins TRBV7-9 to TRBJ2-5; D possibly corresponds to TRBD2 (6 bases). The CDR3 has 14 amino acids. Germline V gives CDR1 SEHNR, CDR2 FQNEAQ (reference sequence). Trimming stripped 5 bases from V and 2 bases from J, with 12 bases between. CDR3: CASSRAEGQETQYF. In nucleotides, the CDR3 is TGTGCCAGCAGCCGGGCGGAGGGGCAAGAGACCCAGTACTTC.

The chain joins TRBV7-2 to TRBJ1-4; perhaps TRBD1 as D (5 bases). The CDR3 runs to 15 residues. CDR1 is SGHTA, CDR2 FQGNSA, per germline. V lost 8 bases, J lost 8 bases, and 21 bases lay in between. CDR3 in amino acids: CASGPNSGMSEKLFF. The DNA of the CDR3 is TGTGCCAGCGGTCCAAACTCAGGGATGTCGGAAAAACTGTTTTTT.

The chain's CDR3 is CATSFDVGPNTEAFF. CDR3 bases: TGTGCCACCAGCTTTGACGTGGGGCCCAACACTGAAGCTTTCTTT. The chain joins TRBV15 to TRBJ1-1, with a possible D match to TRBD1 (5 bases). CDR1 is LNHNV and CDR2 is YYDKDF in the germline V gene (reference sequence). With 5 bases removed from V and 2 bases from J, the gap between germline ends came to 15 bases. The length of the CDR3 is 15 residues.

V usage is TRBV11-3 and J usage is TRBJ2-4; TRBD2 matches at 13 bases. The germline V gene has CDR1 SGHNT and CDR2 YENEEA. The CDR3 sequence is 16 residues long. V dropped 5 bases and J dropped 6; count of bases not matched to a gene: 7. Written as DNA, the CDR3 is TGTGCCAGCAGCACTAGGACTAGCGGGGGAGGAAACATTCAGTACTTC. Its protein is CASSTRTSGGGNIQYF.

This clone was seen only a few times. The chain links TRBV16 to TRBJ1-1; possibly TRBD1 for D (6 bases). V was clipped by 4 bases and J by 8 bases, with 11 bases between them. The CDR3 sequence is 12 residues long. CDR1 is KGHSY, CDR2 FQNENV, per germline. The chain's CDR3 is CASSPGTKEAFF. Here the CDR3 DNA reads TGTGCCAGCAGCCCCGGGACAAAAGAAGCTTTCTTT. The full variable domain, rest sourced from reference TRBV16 and TRBJ1-1, is GEEVAQTPKHLVRGEGQKAKLYCAPIKGHSYVFWYQQVLKNEFKFLISFQNENVFDETGMPKERFSAKCLPNSPCSLEIQATKLEDSAVYFCASSPGTKEAFFGQGTRLTVV.

The chain uses TRBV9 and TRBJ1-1, with D maybe TRBD1 (5 bases). V was pared by 0 bases and J by 4 bases, with 13 bases between. This CDR3 contains 15 residues. Looked up from germline, CDR1 is SGDLS and CDR2 is YYNGEE. The CDR3 bases are TGTGCCAGCAGCGTAGTAGAGGGGAGGGGCACTGAAGCTTTCTTT. This encodes CASSVVEGRGTEAFF.

The V and J genes are TRBV9 and TRBJ2-5, with 8 bases identical to TRBD2. The CDR3 spans 17 residues. The germline V gene has CDR1 SGDLS and CDR2 YYNGEE. V was pared by 0 bases and J by 1 base, with 8 bases of the junction left unmatched. The CDR3 reads CASSVAGRGRIQETQYF. The CDR3 DNA follows: TGTGCCAGCAGCGTAGCTGGGCGCGGGAGGATCCAAGAGACCCAGTACTTC.

V and J are TRBV6-6 and TRBJ1-5; D is possibly TRBD1 (6 bases). The CDR3 is 14 residues long. The V gene's germline CDR1 is MNHNY and CDR2 SVGAGI (reference sequence). Trimming removed 8 bases from V and 3 bases from J, with 14 bases in between. CDR3 in amino acids: CASLKGGDNQPQHF. CDR3 sequence (DNA): TGTGCCAGCCTAAAGGGGGGGGACAATCAGCCCCAGCATTTT.

This clone was counted between two and nine times. The chain combines TRBV6-5 with TRBJ1-4; TRBD1 might be the D (6 bases). In germline, CDR1 is MNHEY, CDR2 SVGAGI. V was cut by 5 bases and J by 3 bases, with 10 bases left in between. The CDR3 runs to 14 residues. CDR3 sequence reads: CASSLQGSNEKLFF. The DNA for the CDR3 is TGTGCCAGCAGTCTACAGGGCTCTAATGAAAAACTGTTTTTT.

The V call is TRBV5-1, the J call TRBJ1-2; no clear D. The CDR3 is made up of 13 amino acids. CDR1 and CDR2 from the germline V gene are SGHRS and YFSETQ. V dropped 0 bases and J dropped 2 bases, with 5 bases sitting between them. The CDR3 DNA reads as TGCGCCAGCAGCTTGGGCGAAAACTATGGCTACACCTTC. Translated: CASSLGENYGYTF.

The CDR3 spells CASSPGPALPGTPYEQYF. Here the CDR3 DNA reads TGTGCCAGCAGCCCCGGCCCCGCGCTGCCAGGGACTCCCTACGAGCAGTACTTC. The rearrangement joins TRBV27 to TRBJ2-7; tentatively, D is TRBD2 (6 bases). The V gene's germline CDR1 is MNHEY and CDR2 SMNVEV (reference sequence). The CDR3 runs 18 residues. The V gene lost 6 bases and the J gene lost 2 bases, with 26 bases spanning the gap.

This chain links TRBV6-5 with TRBJ2-6, with TRBD1 as a possible D gene (5 bases). The germline V gene encodes CDR1 MNHEY and CDR2 SVGAGI. This CDR3 is 15 amino acids long. The V end was cut by 2 bases, the J end by 1 base, with 6 bases between. The CDR3, as DNA: TGTGCCAGCAGTTACAGGGGTTCTGGGGCCAACGTCCTGACTTTC. Translating gives CASSYRGSGANVLTF.

There are a few counts of this clone. The CDR3 sequence: CASSTGTGDYNEQFF. For the CDR3, the DNA is TGTGCCAGCAGCACCGGGACAGGAGACTACAATGAGCAGTTCTTC. This chain links TRBV11-3 with TRBJ2-1; TRBD1 matches 8 bases. This CDR3 contains 15 residues. The V gene end was trimmed by 5 bases and the J gene end by 3 bases; junction bases not matched to a gene: 6. Germline CDR1 and CDR2: SGHNT and YENEEA.

The chain links TRBV6-5 to TRBJ1-4; D unclear. CDR1 and CDR2 (germline): MNHEY, SVGAGI. This CDR3 is built from 14 residues. Trimming pared 2 bases from V and 6 bases from J, leaving 10 bases between. CDR3 coding DNA: TGTGCCAGCAGTTACGAGGGCCGACATGAAAAACTGTTTTTT. Encoded protein: CASSYEGRHEKLFF.